Given below is one T cell receptor beta chain in context. With 0 bases removed from V and 1 base from J, the gap between germline ends came to 8 bases. Germline lookup yields CDR1 MGHRA and CDR2 YSYEKL. This CDR3 comprises 15 residues. This sample stems from a study of blood T cell repertoires in COVID-19. Study processing details: Cell counts per sample came from amplifying reference gene primers. Assay: immunoSEQ multiplex PCR; the TCRdb copy retains only in-frame clones and omits some. V and J calls and clone size are those listed in that table; D and trimming were worked out from the DNA. This table has 200,000 to 250,000 clones, approximately 82% appearing once.

This chain uses TRBV4-1 with TRBJ2-3; no reliable D call. Source material: peripheral blood. This TCR was sampled from a woman in her thirties or forties with acute or convalescent COVID-19. The CDR3 reads CASSQDLFRTDTQYF. The DNA of the CDR3 is TGCGCCAGCAGCCAAGATCTGTTCCGCACAGATACGCAGTATTTT.